This T cell receptor (beta chain) is drawn from a study of T cells in Graves' hyperthyroidism and ophthalmopathy. General study points: Appearing also in blood were most of the thyroid clonotypes expanded above 0.001. The model made its ophthalmopathy prediction, and onset followed a median around 6.5 months later.

RNA transcripts yielded amplified TCR beta CDR3 regions. The HTBI primer set served for first-round RT-PCR of the TCR CDR3. Using its own MiXCR run on the multiplex PCR reads, TCRdb lists one record per CDR3 protein. The sample has some 440,000 distinct CDR3 sequences, about 15% seen once. This CDR3 region has 12 residues. V lost 1 base to trimming and J lost 6 bases, with 6 bases between them. Germline CDR1 reads LNHNV; CDR2 reads YYDKDF (reference sequence). Concerning this clonotype itself: Antigen: not known.

J is TRBJ1-1 and V is TRBV15; D not resolved. Material: blood. This receptor was identified in a woman between 18 and 29 years old with Graves' hyperthyroidism. Here the CDR3 reads CATSRALAEAFF. In DNA form, the CDR3 reads TGTGCCACCAGCAGAGCCTTAGCTGAAGCTTTCTTT.